The clone carrying this T cell receptor (beta chain) was detected only once. Its antigen is as yet unknown. The sample has other DNA sequences that encode this CDR3 too. PCR used 60 Vbeta primers and 13 Jbeta primers. Assay used: immunoSEQ multiplex PCR; TCRdb lists only in-frame clones, some missing. The table has under 150,000 clones, just under 85% seen once. The source of the sample is a study of cytomegalovirus exposure and HLA in healthy donors. Study observations and caveats: Judged likely to be a sequencing artifact was a cluster of highly shared sequence variants. A few CMV-associated chains proved CMV antigen-specific in vitro.

The source material was PBMCs. This receptor was taken from a man younger than 45 in good health and CMV-seropositive.

Here the CDR3 reads CASSLTGGSPLHF. CDR3 sequence (DNA): TGTGCCAGCAGTTTGACAGGTGGCTCACCCCTCCACTTT. The chain links TRBV28 to TRBJ1-6, with a possible D match to TRBD1 (6 bases). CDR1 is MDHEN and CDR2 is SYDVKM in the germline V gene. Trimming removed 3 bases at V and 10 bases at J, with 10 bases between. The CDR3 consists of 13 residues.